The clone carrying this T cell receptor (beta chain) was observed many times. This sample is drawn from a study of blood T cells in healthy people across ages. A second PCR of roughly 7 to 11 cycles used a sample-barcoded 5' primer and a J-beta primer mix. MiXCR, run by TCRdb on the 5' RACE reads, gives a single entry per CDR3 protein. Of approximately 880,000 distinct CDR3 sequences detected, around 48% appear once; the ten largest clones hold roughly 13%. Specimen: blood. The receptor comes from a man between 25 and 39 years old in good health.

CDR3 coding DNA: TGTGCCAGCAACAAGGGACAGACAACCTACGAGCAGTACTTC. Its translation: CASNKGQTTYEQYF. The genes are TRBV12-3 or TRBV12-4 and TRBJ2-7; 7 positions agree with TRBD1. The trim removed 7 bases at V and 2 bases at J, leaving 8 bases unmatched. The CDR3 extends over 14 amino acids.